A selection of T cell receptor beta chains follows, all from one sample in a study of T cell responses to AZD1222 COVID-19 vaccine. Clones were sequenced by immunoSEQ multiplex PCR, and TCRdb holds only the in-frame ones, with some missing. Of 140,000 to 150,000 clones in the sample, 85% to 90% are singletons; the top ten hold about 5.4%. Sequencing used peripheral blood, obtained 28 days after the second AZD1222 dose. The receptors were gathered from an adult who received the AZD1222 COVID-19 vaccine. Both conserved end residues are trimmed from each CDR3. The order of the fields is clone size, J gene, CDR3 length, V gene, CDR3 protein. Only some rows state a clone size, as once, few, many or a class for expanded clones.

- | TRBJ1-6 | 12 | TRBV6-5 | ASSFPGSGSPLH
- | TRBJ1-2 | 13 | TRBV19 | ASSISGRPPYGYT
- | TRBJ1-1 | 12 | TRBV19 | ASRPGGSGTEAF
- | TRBJ2-7 | 12 | TRBV3-1/TRBV3-2 | ASSRQGKSYEQY
once | TRBJ1-2 | 10 | TRBV19 | ASSRQDYGYT
- | TRBJ1-1 | 11 | TRBV12-3/TRBV12-4 | ASSGQAGTEAF
- | TRBJ2-1 | 15 | TRBV18 | ASSPPPPSGRGNEQF
- | TRBJ1-2 | 11 | TRBV11-2 | ASSLNHNYGYT
- | TRBJ2-7 | 15 | TRBV18 | ASSPRTSGLSSYEQY
- | TRBJ1-2 | 11 | TRBV29-1 | SVVAPIEGGYT
- | TRBJ2-3 | 16 | TRBV6-2/TRBV6-3 | ASSYSIEERPFTDTQY
- | TRBJ1-5 | 13 | TRBV6-5 | ASSRQGKANQPQH
- | TRBJ2-3 | 13 | TRBV9 | ASSVGMGTADTQY
- | TRBJ1-5 | 14 | TRBV10-3 | AISEPRQGSNQPQH
- | TRBJ1-5 | 11 | TRBV18 | ASSSDRNQPQH
- | TRBJ2-1 | 14 | TRBV11-2 | ASSLGSLAGLDEQF
- | TRBJ1-1 | 14 | TRBV27 | ASTKGQGAPGTEAF
- | TRBJ1-1 | 9 | TRBV19 | ATLRVGEAF
- | TRBJ1-4 | 12 | TRBV28 | ASSAGHLNEKLF
- | TRBJ2-1 | 14 | TRBV7-2 | ASSLGGGPSVNEQF
- | TRBJ1-5 | 12 | TRBV5-1 | ARGTGGSNQPQH
- | TRBJ2-7 | 12 | TRBV3-1/TRBV3-2 | ASRGNRESYEQY
- | TRBJ1-5 | 11 | TRBV10-1 | ASSENLNQPQH
- | TRBJ2-5 | 13 | TRBV19 | ASRVRGGDQETQY
- | TRBJ1-1 | 11 | TRBV11-3 | ASSLMDGSEAF
once | TRBJ2-5 | 12 | TRBV5-5 | ASSTWDQGETQY
- | TRBJ1-1 | 13 | TRBV6-5 | ASTIAGTVNTEAF
- | TRBJ2-7 | 13 | TRBV7-2 | ASSLAGHTSGEQY